This T cell receptor (beta chain) was sequenced for a study of technical replicates of blood from several donors. Data came from immunoSEQ multiplex PCR; TCRdb stores just in-frame clones and leaves some out. The top ten clones hold approximately 3.6% of a sample with some 49,000 clones, 92% of them seen once. Germline values: CDR1 SGHRS, CDR2 YFSETQ. The CDR3 has 15 amino acids. V was shortened by 0 bases and J by 4 bases, with 13 bases between the two germline ends. This clone was picked up one time. Sequenced: PBMCs. This receptor was taken from a human donor in good health. Some clones in this sample may be carry-over from other donors' samples. The chain carries TRBV5-1 and TRBJ1-1, with D perhaps matching TRBD1 (5 bases). The CDR3 sequence is CASSLDPGWTTEAFF. CDR3 nucleotides: TGCGCCAGCAGCTTGGATCCAGGGTGGACCACTGAAGCTTTCTTT.